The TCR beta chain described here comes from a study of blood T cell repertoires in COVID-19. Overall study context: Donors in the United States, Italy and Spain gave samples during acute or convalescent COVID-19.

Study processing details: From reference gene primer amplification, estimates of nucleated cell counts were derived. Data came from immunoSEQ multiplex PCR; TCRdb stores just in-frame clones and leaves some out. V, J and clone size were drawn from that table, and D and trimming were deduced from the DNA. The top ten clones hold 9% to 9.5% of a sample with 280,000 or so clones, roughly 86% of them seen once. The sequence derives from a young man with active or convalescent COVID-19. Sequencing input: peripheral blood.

This CDR3 is CASRGDLGGYTF. In nucleotides, the CDR3 is TGTGCCAGCCGGGGGGATCTCGGGGGCTACACCTTC. The chain carries TRBV16 and TRBJ1-2; D is possibly TRBD1 (5 bases). CDR1 is KGHSY and CDR2 is FQNENV in the germline V gene. Trimming cost V 8 bases and J 8 bases, with 15 bases left between them. CDR3 length: 12 amino acids. The whole variable domain, remainder taken from reference TRBV16 and TRBJ1-2, is GEEVAQTPKHLVRGEGQKAKLYCAPIKGHSYVFWYQQVLKNEFKFLISFQNENVFDETGMPKERFSAKCLPNSPCSLEIQATKLEDSAVYFCASRGDLGGYTFGSGTRLTVV.